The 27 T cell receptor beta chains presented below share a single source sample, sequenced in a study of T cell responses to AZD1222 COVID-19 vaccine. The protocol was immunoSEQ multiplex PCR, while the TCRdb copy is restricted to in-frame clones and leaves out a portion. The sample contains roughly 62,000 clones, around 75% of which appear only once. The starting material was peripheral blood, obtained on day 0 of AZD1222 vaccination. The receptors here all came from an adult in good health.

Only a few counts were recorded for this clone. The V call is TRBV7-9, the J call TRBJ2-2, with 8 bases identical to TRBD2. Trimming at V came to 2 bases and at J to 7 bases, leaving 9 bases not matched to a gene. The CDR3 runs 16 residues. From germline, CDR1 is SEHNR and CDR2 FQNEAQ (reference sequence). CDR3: CASSLTGTRSGGELFF. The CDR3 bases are TGTGCCAGCAGCTTAACCGGGACTAGATCTGGCGGGGAGCTGTTTTTT.

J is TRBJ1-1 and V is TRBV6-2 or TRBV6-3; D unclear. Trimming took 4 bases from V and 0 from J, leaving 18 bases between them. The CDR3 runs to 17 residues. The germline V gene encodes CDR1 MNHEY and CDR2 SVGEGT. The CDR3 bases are TGTGCCAGCAGTTCCAACTATGGGTCCGAATTGAACACTGAAGCTTTCTTT. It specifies CASSSNYGSELNTEAFF.

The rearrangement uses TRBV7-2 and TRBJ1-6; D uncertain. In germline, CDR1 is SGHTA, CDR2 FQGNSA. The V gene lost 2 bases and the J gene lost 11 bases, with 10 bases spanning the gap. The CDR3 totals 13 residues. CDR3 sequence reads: CASSLKPEPPLHF. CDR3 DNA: TGTGCCAGCAGCTTAAAGCCAGAGCCACCCCTCCACTTT.

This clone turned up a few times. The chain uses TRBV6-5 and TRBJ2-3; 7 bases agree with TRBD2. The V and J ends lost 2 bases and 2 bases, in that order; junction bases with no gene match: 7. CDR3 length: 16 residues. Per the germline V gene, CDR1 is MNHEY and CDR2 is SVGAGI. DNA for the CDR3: TGTGCCAGCAGTTACGCGGCGGGGGAATACACAGATACGCAGTATTTT. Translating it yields CASSYAAGEYTDTQYF.

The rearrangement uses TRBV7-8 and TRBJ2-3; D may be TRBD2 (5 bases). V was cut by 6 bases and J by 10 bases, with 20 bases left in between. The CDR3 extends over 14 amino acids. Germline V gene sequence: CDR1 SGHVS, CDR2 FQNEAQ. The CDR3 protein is CASRPNTDSGPQYF. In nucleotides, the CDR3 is TGTGCCAGCAGACCCAACACGGACTCTGGTCCGCAGTATTTT.

The CDR3 DNA reads TGTGCCAGCAGCCAAGCAGGGGGGGATCAGCCCCAGCATTTT. It translates to CASSQAGGDQPQHF. The V and J genes are TRBV3-1 (or the pseudogene TRBV3-2) and TRBJ1-5, with 7 positions matching TRBD1. The CDR3 totals 14 residues. The V segment lost 1 base and the J segment 5 bases; nucleotides outside the gene matches: 2. Germline loops: CDR1 LGHDT, CDR2 YNNKEL (reference sequence).

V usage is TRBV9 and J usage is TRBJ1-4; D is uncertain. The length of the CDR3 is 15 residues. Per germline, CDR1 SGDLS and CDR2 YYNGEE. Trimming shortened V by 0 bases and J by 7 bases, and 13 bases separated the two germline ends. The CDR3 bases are TGTGCCAGCAGCGTAGGCTTAGGGATCGGTGAAAAACTGTTTTTT. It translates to CASSVGLGIGEKLFF.

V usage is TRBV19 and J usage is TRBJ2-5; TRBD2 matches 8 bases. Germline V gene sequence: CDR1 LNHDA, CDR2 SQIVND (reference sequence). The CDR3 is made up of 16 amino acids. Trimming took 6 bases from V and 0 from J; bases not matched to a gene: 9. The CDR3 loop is CASSALAGGYQETQYF. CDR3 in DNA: TGTGCCAGTAGCGCTTTGGCGGGGGGTTACCAAGAGACCCAGTACTTC.

The CDR3 reads CASSWDAREKLFF. CDR3 coding DNA: TGTGCCAGCAGTTGGGACGCGCGTGAAAAACTGTTTTTT. This rearrangement joins TRBV28 to TRBJ1-4, with D possibly being TRBD1 (5 bases). This CDR3 has 13 amino acids. Germline V gene data show CDR1 as MDHEN and CDR2 as SYDVKM. V was cut by 4 bases and J by 7 bases, with 10 bases left in between.

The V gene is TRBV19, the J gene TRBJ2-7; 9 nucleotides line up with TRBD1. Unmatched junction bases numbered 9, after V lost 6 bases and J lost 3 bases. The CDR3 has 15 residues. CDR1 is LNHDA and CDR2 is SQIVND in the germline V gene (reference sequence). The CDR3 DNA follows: TGTGCCAGTAGCAGAACGACAGGGGGGAACTACGAGCAGTACTTC. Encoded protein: CASSRTTGGNYEQYF.

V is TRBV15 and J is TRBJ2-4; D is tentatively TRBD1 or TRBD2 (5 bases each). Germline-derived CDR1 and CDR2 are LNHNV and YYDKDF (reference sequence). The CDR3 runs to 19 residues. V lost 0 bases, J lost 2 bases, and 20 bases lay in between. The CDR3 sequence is CATSRDSLGVGLSKNIQYF. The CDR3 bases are TGTGCCACCAGCAGAGATTCCCTGGGGGTGGGGCTGTCCAAAAACATTCAGTACTTC.

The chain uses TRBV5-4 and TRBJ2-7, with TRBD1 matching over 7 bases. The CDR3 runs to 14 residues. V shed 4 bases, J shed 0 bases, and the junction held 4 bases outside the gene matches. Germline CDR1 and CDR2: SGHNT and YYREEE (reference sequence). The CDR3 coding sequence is TGTGCCAGCAGCCTGGGACAGCCCTCCTACGAGCAGTACTTC. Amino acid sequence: CASSLGQPSYEQYF.

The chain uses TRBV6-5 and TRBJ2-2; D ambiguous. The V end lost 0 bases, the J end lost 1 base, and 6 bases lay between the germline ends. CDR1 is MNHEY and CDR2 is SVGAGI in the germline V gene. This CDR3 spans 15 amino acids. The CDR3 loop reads CASSYSRQNTGELFF. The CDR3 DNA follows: TGTGCCAGCAGTTACTCGAGACAGAACACCGGGGAGCTGTTTTTT.

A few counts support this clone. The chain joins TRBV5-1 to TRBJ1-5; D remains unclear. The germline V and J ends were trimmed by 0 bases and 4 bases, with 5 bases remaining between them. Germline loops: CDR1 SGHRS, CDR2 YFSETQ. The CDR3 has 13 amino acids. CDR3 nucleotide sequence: TGCGCCAGCAGCTTGGAGTCAAATCAGCCCCAGCATTTT. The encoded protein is CASSLESNQPQHF.

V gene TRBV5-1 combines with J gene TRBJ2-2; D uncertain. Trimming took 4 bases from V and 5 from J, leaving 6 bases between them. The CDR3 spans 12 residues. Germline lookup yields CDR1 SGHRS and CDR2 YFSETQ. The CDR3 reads CASSLETGELFF. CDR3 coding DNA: TGCGCCAGCAGCCTTGAGACCGGGGAGCTGTTTTTT.

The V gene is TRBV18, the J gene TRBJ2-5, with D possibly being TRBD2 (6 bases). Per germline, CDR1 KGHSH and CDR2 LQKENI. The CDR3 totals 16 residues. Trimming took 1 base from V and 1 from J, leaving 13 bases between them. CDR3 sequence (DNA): TGTGCCAGCTCACCACGGAGGGGACCGTTCCAAGAGACCCAGTACTTC. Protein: CASSPRRGPFQETQYF.

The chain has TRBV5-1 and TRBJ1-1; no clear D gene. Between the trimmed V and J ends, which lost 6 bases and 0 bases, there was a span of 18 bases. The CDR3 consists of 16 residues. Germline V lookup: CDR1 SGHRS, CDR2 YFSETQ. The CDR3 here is CASMLGSMRMNTEAFF. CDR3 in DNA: TGCGCCAGCATGTTAGGCTCCATGCGCATGAACACTGAAGCTTTCTTT.

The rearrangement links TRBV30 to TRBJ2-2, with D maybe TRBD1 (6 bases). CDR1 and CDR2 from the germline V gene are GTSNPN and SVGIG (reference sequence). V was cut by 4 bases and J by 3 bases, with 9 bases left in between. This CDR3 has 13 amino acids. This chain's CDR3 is CAWTDRDTGELFF. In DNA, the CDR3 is TGTGCCTGGACGGACAGAGACACCGGGGAGCTGTTTTTT.

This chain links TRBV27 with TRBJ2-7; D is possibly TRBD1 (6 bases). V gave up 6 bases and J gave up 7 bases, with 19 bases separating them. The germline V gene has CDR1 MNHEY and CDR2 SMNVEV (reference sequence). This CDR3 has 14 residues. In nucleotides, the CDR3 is TGTGCCAGCAGCCCAGGGGCAGCCCAGGGGGAGCAGTACTTC. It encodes CASSPGAAQGEQYF.

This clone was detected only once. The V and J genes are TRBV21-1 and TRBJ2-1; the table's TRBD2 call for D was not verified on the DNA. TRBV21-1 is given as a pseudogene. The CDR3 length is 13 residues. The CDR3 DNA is TGTGCCAGCAGCAAAGGGAGGTACAATGAGCAGTTCTTC. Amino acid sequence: CASSKGRYNEQFF.

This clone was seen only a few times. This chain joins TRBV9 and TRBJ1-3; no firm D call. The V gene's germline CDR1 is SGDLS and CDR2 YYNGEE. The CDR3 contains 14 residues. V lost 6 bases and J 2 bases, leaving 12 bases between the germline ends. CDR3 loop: CASTSGRAGNTIYF. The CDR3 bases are TGTGCCAGCACCAGTGGTAGGGCTGGAAACACCATATATTTT.

The CDR3 reads CASSPEYTGELFF. The DNA for the CDR3 is TGTGCCAGCAGTCCAGAGTACACCGGGGAGCTGTTTTTT. V and J are TRBV5-6 and TRBJ2-2; D call uncertain. The V end was cut by 5 bases, the J end by 3 bases, with 8 bases between. Germline V gene data show CDR1 as SGHDT and CDR2 as YYEEEE. The CDR3 extends over 13 amino acids. The full variable domain, rest sourced from reference TRBV5-6 and TRBJ2-2, is DAGVTQSPTHLIKTRGQQVTLRCSPKSGHDTVSWYQQALGQGPQFIFQYYEEEERQRGNFPDRFSGHQFPNYSSELNVNALLLGDSALYLCASSPEYTGELFFGEGSRLTVL.

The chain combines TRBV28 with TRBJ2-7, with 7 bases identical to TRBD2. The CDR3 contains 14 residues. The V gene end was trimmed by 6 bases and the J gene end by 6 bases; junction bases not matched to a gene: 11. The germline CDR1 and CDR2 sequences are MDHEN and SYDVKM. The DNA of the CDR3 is TGTGCCAGCAGGCTCACTAGCGTCGGAGCCGAGCAGTACTTC. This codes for CASRLTSVGAEQYF.

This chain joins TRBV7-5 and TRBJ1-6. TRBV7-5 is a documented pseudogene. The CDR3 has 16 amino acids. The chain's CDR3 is CARSLEGGEINSPLHF. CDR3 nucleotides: TGTGCCAGAAGCTTAGAGGGTGGGGAGATTAATTCACCCCTCCACTTT.

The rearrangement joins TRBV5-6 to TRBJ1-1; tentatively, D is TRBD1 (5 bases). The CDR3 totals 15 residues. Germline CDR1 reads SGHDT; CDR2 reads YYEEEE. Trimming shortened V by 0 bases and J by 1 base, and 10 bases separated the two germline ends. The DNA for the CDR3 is TGTGCCAGCAGCTTGGAGGGACCCGGGAACACTGAAGCTTTCTTT. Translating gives CASSLEGPGNTEAFF.

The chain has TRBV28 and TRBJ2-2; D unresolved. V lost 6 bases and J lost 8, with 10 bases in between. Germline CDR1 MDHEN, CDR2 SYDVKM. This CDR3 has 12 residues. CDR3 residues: CASSLAEGELFF. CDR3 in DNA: TGTGCCAGCAGCCTGGCGGAGGGGGAGCTGTTTTTT.

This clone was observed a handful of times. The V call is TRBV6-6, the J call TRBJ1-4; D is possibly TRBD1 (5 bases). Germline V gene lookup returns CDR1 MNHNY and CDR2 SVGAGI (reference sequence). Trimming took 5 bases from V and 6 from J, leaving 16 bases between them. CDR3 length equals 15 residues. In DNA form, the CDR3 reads TGTGCCAGCAGTCTCCAGGGCAGGACCGATGAAAAACTGTTTTTT. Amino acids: CASSLQGRTDEKLFF.